This TCR beta chain was found in a study of T cell responses to AZD1222 COVID-19 vaccine (dated by TCRdb to 2020 to 2022). General notes on the study: AZD1222 recipients with second doses at about 4 weeks or about 12 weeks were pooled, because spike-specific TCR depth and breadth did not differ between schedules. A total of about 250 trial participants underwent TCR sequencing, of whom around 210 had received two doses of AZD1222 and around 26 had received two doses of the MenACWY control vaccine. Trial participants were enrolled by age into 18-55, 56-69 and 70-plus year subgroups, with roughly 150, 30 and 60 TCR-sequenced participants respectively. Results the study describes overall, beyond this receptor: Because no day 14 peak-response samples were available, the repertoires could be characterized only after the peak T cell response. Only five to seven AZD1222 recipients were SARS-CoV-2 seropositive at baseline, limiting conclusions about previously exposed vaccinees. In the small 56-69-year group, the increase in depth fell short of significance, most likely because of low power. Most participants were white British and females outnumbered males, and the authors suggested that clonal diversity may have been underestimated. Nearly half of unique spike-specific TCRs reportedly recognized epitopes outside regions mutated in the B.1.351 and B.1.1.7 variants. The vaccine-associated CD4 TCRs covered the entire spike protein, and the dominant responses fell in regions 160-218 and 743-854. A significant rise in spike-specific TCR breadth and depth was observed after two AZD1222 doses relative to day 0 and relative to MenACWY recipients.

The CDR3 runs 14 amino acids, cysteine and phenylalanine included. This entry keeps only the CDR3 DNA: 42 bases, framed from base 1. CDR1 is given as SEHNR and CDR2 as FQNEAQ, both from the germline V gene (reference sequence). The V end gives up 6 bases and the J end 5 bases, leaving 5 bases in the junction not matched to a gene. Taken with the paper, the label for time point translates to: baseline before first vaccination. Samples from vaccinated people were obtained from the UK trials COV001 and COV002, which included a single-blind randomized controlled phase 2/3 trial of AZD1222 (ChAdOx1 nCoV-19) in healthy adults. For TCRbeta chain sequencing, PBMC samples from trial participants were taken at day 0 and at day 28 after the second dose. The CDR3 regions of human TCRbeta chains were analyzed by immunosequencing. Per the source publication's procedure: Repertoire TCRs were checked for matches against a reference library of SARS-CoV-2-specific TCRs that had been generated using the MIRA antigen-specificity platform. Breadth was defined as the fraction of unique TCRs that were SARS-CoV-2-associated. Depth was defined as the fraction of total T cells that were SARS-CoV-2-associated. Using the MIRA data, each spike-specific TCR was mapped to the spike region that the TCR reacts to and placed in a CD4 or CD8 class. Log10-transformed breadth and depth values were compared by one-way ANOVA with Sidak's multiple comparisons tests. Drawn from immuneACCESS, this table holds only the in-frame rearrangements with V and J called that TCRdb kept. Clones are partly lost; checked studies trace under half to an unresolved V gene and leave the rest unexplained. D and trimming were read from the DNA, whereas the V and J calls and clone size are those reported in that table. The sample table records roughly 120,000 clones; 80% to 90% of these occur just once. The ten largest clonotypes hold 4% to 5% of the sample.

As for this clone: Its antigen target is currently unknown. No base quality values were provided; no much bigger clone lies one nucleotide off.

The source is an adult in good health. The V and J genes are TRBV7-9 and TRBJ1-4, with 8 bases in between that match TRBD1. The sample here was peripheral blood, taken on day 0 of AZD1222 vaccination. The DNA reads TGTGCCAGCAGTCCAGGGGGCAGGAATGAAAAACTGTTTTTT. This is translated as CASSPGGRNEKLFF.